This T cell receptor (beta chain) appears in the sequencing data of a study of cytomegalovirus exposure and HLA in healthy donors. Background on the study: The same platform was used for the 110 or so validation repertoires as for the 666 first-cohort repertoires, as reported in a later analysis.

The donors were members of the validation cohort comprising roughly 130 subjects, separate from the roughly 730-subject first cohort. TCRdb's table, derived via immunoSEQ multiplex PCR, lists solely in-frame clones and lacks some. The sample yields tens of thousands of clones, about 88% seen once. CDR3 size: 14 residues. V lost 2 bases to trimming and J lost 14 bases; unmatched junction nucleotides: 12. The germline CDR1 and CDR2 sequences are MDHEN and SYDVKM. Overall study results and limits: Approximately 160 TCR beta chains were listed as cytomegalovirus-associated. Most TCR sequences showed up rarely, but some public TCRs showed up in many donors.

This clone was detected a few times. Its antigen remains unidentified. The receptor comes from a man younger than 30 in good health and CMV-seronegative. The rearrangement links TRBV28 to TRBJ2-1; TRBD2 matches 7 bases. The sample taken for sequencing was PBMCs. This CDR3 is CASSLQQRGGDKFF. The CDR3 DNA is TGTGCCAGCAGTTTACAGCAAAGGGGAGGGGATAAGTTCTTC.